The rows below give T cell receptor beta chains drawn from one sample of a study of blood T cells in healthy people across ages. TCRdb re-called the 5' RACE reads with MiXCR, one entry per CDR3 protein. The table lists about 680,000 distinct CDR3 sequences, around 49% of them singletons. The sample taken for sequencing was blood. The receptors stem from a woman between 55 and 75 years old in good health. The CDR3 runs from the conserved cysteine through the conserved F or W.

j_gene	v_gene	CDR3aa
TRBJ1-4	TRBV12-3/TRBV12-4	CASSLAVTAGGEKLFF
TRBJ1-2	TRBV27	CASSLSGKANYGYTF
TRBJ2-3	TRBV7-9	CASSPGLAGVGDTQYF
TRBJ2-3	TRBV4-3	CASSQDEAGEDTQYF
TRBJ2-7	TRBV19	CASRDTSENAYEQYF
TRBJ2-7	TRBV20-1	CSARDGGHGSYEQYF
TRBJ2-1	TRBV7-6	CASSSQGAYVNEQFF
TRBJ2-7	TRBV27	CASSVLGTEYEQYF
TRBJ2-1	TRBV3-1	CASSRLQGAPYNEQFF
TRBJ2-4	TRBV12-3/TRBV12-4	CASSISGRAFRLLAKNIQYF
TRBJ2-7	TRBV20-1	CSARDPGTIEQYF
TRBJ1-5	TRBV14	CASSQDERDGTGVIVGNQPQHF
TRBJ2-7	TRBV28	CATAPWDVPYEQYF
TRBJ2-1	TRBV5-1	CASRPGSNEQFF
TRBJ2-7	TRBV4-1	CASSQTTGIGYEQYF
TRBJ1-1	TRBV25-1	CAAVDRNTEAFF
TRBJ2-7	TRBV20-1	CSARRGQGAPYKQYF
TRBJ1-2	TRBV10-3	CAISETSTGGYGYTF
TRBJ2-2	TRBV5-1	CASSLNTGELFF
TRBJ2-7	TRBV29-1	CSVGGIRTASYEQYF
TRBJ1-4	TRBV15	CATSTGFGTKEKLFF
TRBJ2-7	TRBV6-2/TRBV6-3	CASSYSEESYEQYF
TRBJ1-2	TRBV12-3/TRBV12-4	CASSPALRKSGYTF
TRBJ2-5	TRBV3-1	CASSPEVVYNEQYF
TRBJ2-7	TRBV6-1	CASSVRDLTLSEQYF